Shown below are 2 T cell receptor beta chains from a single sample sequenced in a study of CD8+ T cells in alopecia areata. Reverse transcribed after extraction, RNA yielded cDNA as the sequencing template. Clones were sequenced by immunoSEQ multiplex PCR, and TCRdb holds only the in-frame ones, with some missing. This sample has fewer than 250,000 clones; 50% to 70% occur once, and the top ten carry approximately 0.44%. This specimen consisted of CD4+ T cells sorted from blood, obtained at week 0. Receptors originate from a human donor with alopecia areata.

This clone was seen just once. This chain links TRBV4-1 with TRBJ2-3; either TRBD1 or TRBD2 may fit D (7 bases each). CDR1 is MGHRA and CDR2 is YSYEKL in the germline V gene. The V end lost 2 bases, the J end lost 1 base, and 19 bases lay between the germline ends. The CDR3 loop spans 18 amino acids. The CDR3 reads CASSQSWEGARGTDTQYF. Here the CDR3 DNA reads TGCGCCAGCAGCCAAAGTTGGGAGGGGGCGCGGGGCACAGATACGCAGTATTTT.

V and J are TRBV4-1 and TRBJ1-2; TRBD1 matches at 7 bases. CDR1 and CDR2 (germline): MGHRA, YSYEKL. There are 16 residues in the CDR3. V was pared by 2 bases and J by 0 bases, with 6 bases of the junction left unmatched. The CDR3 region is CASSQSFGTANYGYTF. CDR3 nucleotide sequence: TGCGCCAGCAGCCAATCCTTTGGGACAGCTAACTATGGCTACACCTTC.